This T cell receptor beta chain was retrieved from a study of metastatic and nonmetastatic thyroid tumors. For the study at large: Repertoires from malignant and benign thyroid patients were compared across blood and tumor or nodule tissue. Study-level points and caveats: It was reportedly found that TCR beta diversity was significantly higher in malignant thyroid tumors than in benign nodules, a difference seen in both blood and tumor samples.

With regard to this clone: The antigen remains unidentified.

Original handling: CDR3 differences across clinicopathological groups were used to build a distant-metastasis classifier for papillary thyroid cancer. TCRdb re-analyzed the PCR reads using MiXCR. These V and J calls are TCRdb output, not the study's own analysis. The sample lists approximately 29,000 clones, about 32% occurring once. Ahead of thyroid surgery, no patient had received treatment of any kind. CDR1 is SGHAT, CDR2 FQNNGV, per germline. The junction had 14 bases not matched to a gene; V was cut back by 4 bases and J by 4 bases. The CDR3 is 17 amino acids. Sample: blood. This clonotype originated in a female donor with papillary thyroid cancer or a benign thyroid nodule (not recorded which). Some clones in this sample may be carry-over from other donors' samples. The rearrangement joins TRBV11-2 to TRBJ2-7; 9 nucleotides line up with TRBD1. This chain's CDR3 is CASSWGGQGASSYEQYF. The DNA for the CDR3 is TGTGCCAGCAGCTGGGGGGGACAGGGTGCCTCCTCTTACGAGCAGTACTTC.